This TCR beta chain was observed in a study of T-cell reconstitution after alpha-beta-depleted transplantation in children. CDR1 and CDR2 (germline): MNHNS, SASEGT. Trimming removed 7 bases from V and 0 bases from J, with 13 bases in between. The CDR3 is 15 residues long. Library preparation (for TCRbeta) was performed with unique molecular identifiers. Each CDR3 protein is one row after TCRdb ran MiXCR on the PCR reads. This table has a few hundred thousand distinct CDR3 sequences, 9.5% to 10% appearing once. The chain carries TRBV6-1 and TRBJ1-3; no clear D gene. The sample in question was PBMCs from the stem cell graft donor, obtained from the stem cell graft. The TCR comes from a human donor who donated a stem cell graft to a child with SCID. The CDR3 region is CASTMGTSSGNTIYF. As DNA, the CDR3 is TGTGCCAGCACCATGGGCACCAGCTCTGGAAACACCATATATTTT.